Listed below are T cell receptor beta chains from one sample, sequenced in a study of cytomegalovirus exposure and HLA in healthy donors. The protocol was immunoSEQ multiplex PCR, while the TCRdb copy is restricted to in-frame clones and leaves out a portion. The sample records some 110,000 clones, approximately 78% being singletons. The sample consisted of PBMCs. The receptors derive from a man younger than 40 in good health and CMV-seropositive. Both conserved end residues are part of each CDR3. A D gene is named only where the DNA matches it firmly. Not every row has a clone size; where given, it reads once, few, many or a size class.

CDR3 DNA,CDR3 protein,J gene,D gene,V gene,clone size
TGTGCCAGCAGCTTAGGGGGGGGGCGTACTGAAGCTTTCTTT,CASSLGGGRTEAFF,TRBJ1-1,-,TRBV13,-
TGTGCCAGCAGTCCCCAGCCCGGGGATGGCTACACCTTC,CASSPQPGDGYTF,TRBJ1-2,-,TRBV6-1,-
TGTGCCAGCAGTGACAGGGGCGGTACAGATACGCAGTATTTT,CASSDRGGTDTQYF,TRBJ2-3,-,TRBV6-1,-
TGTGCCAGCAGCTCTACCCTCCGGGACAGGGGTTACACTGAAGCTTTCTTT,CASSSTLRDRGYTEAFF,TRBJ1-1,TRBD1,TRBV5-6,-
TGTGCCAGCTCACCGGGGACAGGGACGGAAAAACTGTTTTTT,CASSPGTGTEKLFF,TRBJ1-4,TRBD1,TRBV18,-
TGCGCCAGCAGCTTGGTAATAGGGGGAGACACTGAAGCTTTCTTT,CASSLVIGGDTEAFF,TRBJ1-1,-,TRBV5-1,-
TGTGCCAGCAGACAAACTAGCGGTTCCTACGAGCAGTACTTC,CASRQTSGSYEQYF,TRBJ2-7,TRBD2,TRBV6-6,-
TGTGCCAGCAGCTACGGGACACTTTTTTACAATGAGCAGTTCTTC,CASSYGTLFYNEQFF,TRBJ2-1,-,TRBV9,-
TGTGCCAGCAGGCAGGAAAGGCTAGCGGGAAAAGAGACCCAGTACTTC,CASRQERLAGKETQYF,TRBJ2-5,TRBD2,TRBV7-2,-
TGCGCCAGCAGTCTGGCGGCCATGAACACCGGGGAGCTGTTTTTT,CASSLAAMNTGELFF,TRBJ2-2,-,TRBV5-1,-
TGTGCCAGCAGCTTAGTAGATCGCAATGAGCAGTTCTTC,CASSLVDRNEQFF,TRBJ2-1,-,TRBV5-6,few
TGTGCCAGCAGCTTTGCAGCAGAGGGGCAGTATTTT,CASSFAAEGQYF,TRBJ2-3,-,TRBV5-4,-
TGTGCCAGCGGCGGACAGGGGCTTTCTAATGAGCAGTTCTTC,CASGGQGLSNEQFF,TRBJ2-1,TRBD1,TRBV6-6,-
TGCGCCAGCCAAACCCAACAGGGGACCTACACCGGGGAGCTGTTTTTT,CASQTQQGTYTGELFF,TRBJ2-2,TRBD1,TRBV5-1,-
TGCGCCAGCAGCAGCATAAGGGGGCCAGATACGCAGTATTTT,CASSSIRGPDTQYF,TRBJ2-3,TRBD1,TRBV5-1,-
TGTGCCAGCAGAGCAGGGGGGACTTCTTCTGGGGCCAACGTCCTGACTTTC,CASRAGGTSSGANVLTF,TRBJ2-6,-,TRBV28,few
TGTGCCAGCAGTTTTACAGGACAGAACACTGAAGCTTTCTTT,CASSFTGQNTEAFF,TRBJ1-1,-,TRBV28,-
TGTGCCTGGAGTACTCCACCGGGACAATCCTCCTACGAGCAGTACTTC,CAWSTPPGQSSYEQYF,TRBJ2-7,-,TRBV30,-
TGTGCCAGCAGCGCGGATAACTATGGCTACACCTTC,CASSADNYGYTF,TRBJ1-2,-,TRBV11-1,-
TGTGCCAGCAGCCCGGGTAGCGGGACCCGCACAGATACGCAGTATTTT,CASSPGSGTRTDTQYF,TRBJ2-3,TRBD2,TRBV11-3,-
TGTGCCAGCAGTGACGGGACTAGCGGCAATGAGCAGTTCTTC,CASSDGTSGNEQFF,TRBJ2-1,TRBD2,TRBV6-4,-
TGCGCCAGCAGGAGGGCGGAGGGAGACTCCTACGAGCAGTACTTC,CASRRAEGDSYEQYF,TRBJ2-7,-,TRBV4-1,-
TGCGCCAGCAGGCAGGTCCTTAACACAGATACGCAGTATTTT,CASRQVLNTDTQYF,TRBJ2-3,-,TRBV5-1,once
TGTGCCACCAGCAGGGAACGGAGCGGGGGAAACGAGCAGTACTTC,CATSRERSGGNEQYF,TRBJ2-7,TRBD2,TRBV15,-
TGTGCCAGCAGTGGCGATTTGAGTACCAATGAGCAGTTCTTC,CASSGDLSTNEQFF,TRBJ2-1,-,TRBV6-4,few
TGTGCCAGCAGTTACTCGACGGGGGGCTATGGCTACACCTTC,CASSYSTGGYGYTF,TRBJ1-2,-,TRBV6-5,-
TGTGCCTGGAGCTTCCGACGGGGGTCGCGAAATTCACCCCTCCACTTT,CAWSFRRGSRNSPLHF,TRBJ1-6,-,TRBV30,once
TGTGCCAGCAGCGTGGGCAGGGTGTCGCGCTACACCTTC,CASSVGRVSRYTF,TRBJ1-2,-,TRBV9,few
TGTGCCAGCAGCCCTTTCGAGGGAGATACGCAGTATTTT,CASSPFEGDTQYF,TRBJ2-3,-,TRBV28,few
TGTGCCAGCTCACCACCCGTGTCAGATACGCAGTATTTT,CASSPPVSDTQYF,TRBJ2-3,-,TRBV18,-
TGTGCCAGCAGCGAGACAGGGGGCGGCGAGACCCAGTACTTC,CASSETGGGETQYF,TRBJ2-5,TRBD1,TRBV9,-
TGTGCCAGCAGCCCCCAGGGGACAGGGTCAGATACGCAGTATTTT,CASSPQGTGSDTQYF,TRBJ2-3,TRBD1,TRBV7-8,few
TGCGCCAGCAGCTCGTTCGGGACACCTACATCAGACTATGGCTACACCTTC,CASSSFGTPTSDYGYTF,TRBJ1-2,-,TRBV5-1,-
TGTGCCAGCAGAACGACAGGGGGGGAAAGTGGCTACACCTTC,CASRTTGGESGYTF,TRBJ1-2,TRBD1,TRBV28,-
TGTGCCAGCAGCTTAGCCGCCGGGGGAGAGACCCAGTACTTC,CASSLAAGGETQYF,TRBJ2-5,-,TRBV7-9,few
TGTGCCAGCAGTACTCGTACCGGGGAGCTGTTTTTT,CASSTRTGELFF,TRBJ2-2,-,TRBV27,-
TGTGCCAGCAGTGATTGGGGGCGCACTGAAGCTTTCTTT,CASSDWGRTEAFF,TRBJ1-1,-,TRBV2,-
TGTGCCTGGAGTGGCGGACATCAAGAGACCCAGTACTTC,CAWSGGHQETQYF,TRBJ2-5,-,TRBV30,-
TGCGCCAGCAGCTTGAAACATACGCAGGGAGAGACCCAGTACTTC,CASSLKHTQGETQYF,TRBJ2-5,-,TRBV5-1,-
TGTGCCTGGAGCTTGGACAGAGCTAACTATGGCTACACCTTC,CAWSLDRANYGYTF,TRBJ1-2,-,TRBV30,-
TGCGCCAGCAGCTTGACCGCCGGGACAGAAGGCTACACCTTC,CASSLTAGTEGYTF,TRBJ1-2,TRBD1,TRBV5-1,-
TGTGCCAGCAGACTCCGTTGGGACTTCCGCTACAATGAGCAGTTCTTC,CASRLRWDFRYNEQFF,TRBJ2-1,-,TRBV7-8,-
TGTGCCAGCAGCTCCGGACTAGCGGGAGTCACCGGGGAGCTGTTTTTT,CASSSGLAGVTGELFF,TRBJ2-2,TRBD2,TRBV13,-
TGCAGTGCTAGGAAAGAGTGGGGCTACACCTTC,CSARKEWGYTF,TRBJ1-2,-,TRBV20-1,-
TGTGCCAGCAGCTTAAAGGTCTCGACGGGGGGAGAGACCCAGTACTTC,CASSLKVSTGGETQYF,TRBJ2-5,TRBD2,TRBV7-7,-
TGTGCCAGCAGCGTAGACGAGGGTTACGGGGAGCTGTTTTTT,CASSVDEGYGELFF,TRBJ2-2,-,TRBV9,few
TGTGCCAGCAGCTTGGAGGGACTCCTGGGAAATGAGCAGTTCTTC,CASSLEGLLGNEQFF,TRBJ2-1,-,TRBV11-2,medium-sized
TGTGCCTGGAGTGTCCTGCAAGAGACCCAGTACTTC,CAWSVLQETQYF,TRBJ2-5,-,TRBV30,-
TGCGCCAGCAGCTTAACAGGTGCGGATGGCTACACCTTC,CASSLTGADGYTF,TRBJ1-2,-,TRBV5-1,once
TGCGCCAGCAGCCCTAGGCTCCGGGGTAGTTGGTCGGAGGGTCGCACCGGGGAGCTGTTTTTT,CASSPRLRGSWSEGRTGELFF,TRBJ2-2,-,TRBV5-1,few
TGTGCCAGCGGAAGAGACAGGGGGCCAGATACGCAGTATTTT,CASGRDRGPDTQYF,TRBJ2-3,TRBD1,TRBV7-9,-
TGTGCCAGCAGTGAAGGGGCCGTAGCCTATAATTCACCCCTCCACTTT,CASSEGAVAYNSPLHF,TRBJ1-6,-,TRBV6-1,-
TGTGCCATCCAGAAAGCGTCCCAAGAGACCCAGTACTTC,CAIQKASQETQYF,TRBJ2-5,-,TRBV10-3,-
TGTGCCAGTAGTGGCCGTGCCGGACTGTCACCCCTCCACTTT,CASSGRAGLSPLHF,TRBJ1-6,-,TRBV19,-
TGTGCCAGCAGCGTTGCTCGCGGGACTGAAGCTTTCTTT,CASSVARGTEAFF,TRBJ1-1,-,TRBV9,-